This TCR beta chain appears in the sequencing data of a study of CD8 T cells in Susac syndrome. It was with random hexamers that roughly 0.5 to 1 ug RNA was reverse transcribed. TCRdb reprocessed the immunoSEQ multiplex PCR reads with MiXCR, giving one entry per CDR3 protein. The data hold fewer than 200,000 distinct CDR3 sequences, with about 95% observed a single time. The length of the CDR3 is 15 residues. Germline V gene sequence: CDR1 SEHNR, CDR2 FQNEAQ (reference sequence). Unmatched junction bases numbered 7, after V lost 6 bases and J lost 0 bases. The TCR originated in a human donor in good health. The chain uses TRBV7-9 and TRBJ2-7, with 8 bases matching TRBD1. Sequencing was performed on CD4+ T cells from PBMCs. This CDR3 reads CASSGRGPYSYEQYF. CDR3 coding DNA: TGTGCCAGCAGTGGCAGGGGGCCTTACTCCTACGAGCAGTACTTC.